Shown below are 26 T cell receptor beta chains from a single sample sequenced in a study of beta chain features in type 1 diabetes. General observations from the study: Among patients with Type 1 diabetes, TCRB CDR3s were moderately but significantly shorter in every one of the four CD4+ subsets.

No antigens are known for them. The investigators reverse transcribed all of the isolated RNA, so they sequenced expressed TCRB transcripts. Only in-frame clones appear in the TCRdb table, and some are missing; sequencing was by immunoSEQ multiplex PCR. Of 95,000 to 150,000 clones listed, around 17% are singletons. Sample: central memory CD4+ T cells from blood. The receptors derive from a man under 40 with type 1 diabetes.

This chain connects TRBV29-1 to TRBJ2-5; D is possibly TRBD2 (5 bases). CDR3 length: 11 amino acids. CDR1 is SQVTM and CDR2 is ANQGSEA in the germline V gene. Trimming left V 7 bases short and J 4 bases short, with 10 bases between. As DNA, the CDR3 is TGCAGCGGGGGAGTGGGAGAGACCCAGTACTTC. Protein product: CSGGVGETQYF.

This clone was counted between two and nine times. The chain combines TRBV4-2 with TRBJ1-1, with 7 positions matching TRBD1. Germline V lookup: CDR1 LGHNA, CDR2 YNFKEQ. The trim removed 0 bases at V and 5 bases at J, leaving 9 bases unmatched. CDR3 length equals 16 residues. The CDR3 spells CASSQDRYRGLTEAFF. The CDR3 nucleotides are TGTGCCAGCAGCCAAGATCGTTACAGGGGTTTGACTGAAGCTTTCTTT.

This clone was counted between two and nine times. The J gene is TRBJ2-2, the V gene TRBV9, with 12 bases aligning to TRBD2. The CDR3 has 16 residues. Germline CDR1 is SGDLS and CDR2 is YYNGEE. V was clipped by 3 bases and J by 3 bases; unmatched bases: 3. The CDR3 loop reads CASSGRLAGDTGELFF. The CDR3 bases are TGTGCCAGCAGCGGGCGACTAGCGGGGGACACCGGGGAGCTGTTTTTT.

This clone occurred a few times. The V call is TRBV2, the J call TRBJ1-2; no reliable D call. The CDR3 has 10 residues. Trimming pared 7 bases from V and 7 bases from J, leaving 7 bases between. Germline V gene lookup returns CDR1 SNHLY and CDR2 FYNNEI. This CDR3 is CASKGSGYTF. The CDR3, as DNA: TGTGCCAGCAAAGGCTCTGGCTACACCTTC.

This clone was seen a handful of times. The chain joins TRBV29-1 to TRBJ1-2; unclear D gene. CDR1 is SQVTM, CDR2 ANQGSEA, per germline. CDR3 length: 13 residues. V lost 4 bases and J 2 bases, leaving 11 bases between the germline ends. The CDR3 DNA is TGCAGCGTTGTGGGAAGGTCAAACTATGGCTACACCTTC. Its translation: CSVVGRSNYGYTF. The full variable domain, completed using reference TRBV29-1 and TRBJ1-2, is SAVISQKPSRDICQRGTSLTIQCQVDSQVTMMFWYRQQPGQSLTLIATANQGSEATYESGFVIDKFPISRPNLTFSTLTVSNMSPEDSSIYLCSVVGRSNYGYTFGSGTRLTVV.

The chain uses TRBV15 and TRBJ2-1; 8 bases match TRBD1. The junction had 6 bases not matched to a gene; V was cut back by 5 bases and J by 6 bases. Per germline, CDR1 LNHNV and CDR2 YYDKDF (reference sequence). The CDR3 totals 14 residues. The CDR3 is CATSPRDRINEQFF. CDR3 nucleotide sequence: TGTGCCACCAGCCCCCGGGACAGGATCAATGAGCAGTTCTTC.

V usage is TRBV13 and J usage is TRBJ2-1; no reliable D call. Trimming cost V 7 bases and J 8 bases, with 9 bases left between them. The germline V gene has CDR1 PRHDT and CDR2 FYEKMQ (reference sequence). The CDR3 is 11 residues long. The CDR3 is CASKGFDEQFF. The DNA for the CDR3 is TGTGCCAGCAAAGGGTTCGATGAGCAGTTCTTC.

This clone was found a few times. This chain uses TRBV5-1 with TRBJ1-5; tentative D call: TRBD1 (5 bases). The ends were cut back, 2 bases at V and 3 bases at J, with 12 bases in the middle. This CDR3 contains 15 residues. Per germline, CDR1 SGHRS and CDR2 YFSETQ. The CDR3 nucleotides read TGCGCCAGCAGCTTAATGGGGGACTTCAATCAGCCCCAGCATTTT. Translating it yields CASSLMGDFNQPQHF.

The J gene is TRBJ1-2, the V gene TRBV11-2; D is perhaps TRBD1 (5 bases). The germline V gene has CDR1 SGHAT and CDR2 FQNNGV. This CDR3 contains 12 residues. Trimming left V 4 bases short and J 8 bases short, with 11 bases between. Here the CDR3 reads CASSYSRDGYTF. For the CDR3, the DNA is TGTGCCAGCAGCTACTCTCGGGACGGCTACACCTTC. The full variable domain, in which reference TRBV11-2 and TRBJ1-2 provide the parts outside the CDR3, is EAGVAQSPRYKIIEKRQSVAFWCNPISGHATLYWYQQILGQGPKLLIQFQNNGVVDDSQLPKDRFSAERLKGVDSTLKIQPAKLEDSAVYLCASSYSRDGYTFGSGTRLTVV.

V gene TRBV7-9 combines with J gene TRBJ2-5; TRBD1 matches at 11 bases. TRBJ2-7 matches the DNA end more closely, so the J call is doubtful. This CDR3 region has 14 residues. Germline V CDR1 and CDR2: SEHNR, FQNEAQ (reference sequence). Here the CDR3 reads CASSEGQGESEQYF. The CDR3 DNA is TGTGCCAGCAGCGAGGGACAGGGGGAAAGCGAGCAGTACTTC.

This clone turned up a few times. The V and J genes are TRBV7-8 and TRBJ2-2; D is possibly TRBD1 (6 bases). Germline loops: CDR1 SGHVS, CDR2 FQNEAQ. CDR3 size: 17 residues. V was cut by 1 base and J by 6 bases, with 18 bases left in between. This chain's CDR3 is CASSLGVEQGEAGELFF. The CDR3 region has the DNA TGTGCCAGCAGCTTAGGGGTTGAACAGGGCGAGGCCGGGGAGCTGTTTTTT.

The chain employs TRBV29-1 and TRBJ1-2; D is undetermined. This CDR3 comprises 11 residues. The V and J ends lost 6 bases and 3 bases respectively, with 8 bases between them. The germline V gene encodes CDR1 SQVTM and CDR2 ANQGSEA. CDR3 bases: TGCAGCGTAGAGGAAGACTATGGCTACACCTTC. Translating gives CSVEEDYGYTF.

CDR3 coding DNA: TGTGCCATCAGCGAATCTCCCGGGACAGGGGTGGAGACCCAGTACTTC. Its protein is CAISESPGTGVETQYF. The chain uses TRBV10-3 and TRBJ2-5; 10 nucleotides align to TRBD1. Germline CDR1 is ENHRY and CDR2 is SYGVKD. The CDR3 has 16 amino acids. V lost 6 bases and J lost 5; bases outside the gene matches: 12.

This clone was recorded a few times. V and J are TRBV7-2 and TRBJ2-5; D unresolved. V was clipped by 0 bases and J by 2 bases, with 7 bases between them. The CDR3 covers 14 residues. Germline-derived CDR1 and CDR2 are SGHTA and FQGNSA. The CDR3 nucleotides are TGTGCCAGCAGCTTAGCGCTGGGGCAAGAGACCCAGTACTTC. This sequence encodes CASSLALGQETQYF.

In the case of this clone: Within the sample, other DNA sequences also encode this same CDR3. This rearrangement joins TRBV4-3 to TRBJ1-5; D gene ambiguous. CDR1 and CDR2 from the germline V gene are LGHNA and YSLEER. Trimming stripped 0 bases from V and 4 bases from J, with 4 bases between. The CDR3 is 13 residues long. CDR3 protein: CASSQDLNQPQHF. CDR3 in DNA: TGCGCCAGCAGCCAAGACTTGAATCAGCCCCAGCATTTT.

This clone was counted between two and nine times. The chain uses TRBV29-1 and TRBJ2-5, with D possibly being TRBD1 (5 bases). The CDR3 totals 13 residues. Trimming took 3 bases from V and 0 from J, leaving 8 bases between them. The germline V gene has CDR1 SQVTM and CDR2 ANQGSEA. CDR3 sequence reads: CSVDRTNQETQYF. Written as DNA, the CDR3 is TGCAGCGTTGATAGGACAAACCAAGAGACCCAGTACTTC. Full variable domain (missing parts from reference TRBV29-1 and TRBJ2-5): SAVISQKPSRDICQRGTSLTIQCQVDSQVTMMFWYRQQPGQSLTLIATANQGSEATYESGFVIDKFPISRPNLTFSTLTVSNMSPEDSSIYLCSVDRTNQETQYFGPGTRLLVL.

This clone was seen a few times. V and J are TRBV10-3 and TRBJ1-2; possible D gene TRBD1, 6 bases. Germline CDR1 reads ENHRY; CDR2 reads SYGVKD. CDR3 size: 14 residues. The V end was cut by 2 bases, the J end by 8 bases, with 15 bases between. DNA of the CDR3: TGTGCCATCAGTGAGCGCCGAGACAGGTCGGGCTACACCTTC. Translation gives CAISERRDRSGYTF.

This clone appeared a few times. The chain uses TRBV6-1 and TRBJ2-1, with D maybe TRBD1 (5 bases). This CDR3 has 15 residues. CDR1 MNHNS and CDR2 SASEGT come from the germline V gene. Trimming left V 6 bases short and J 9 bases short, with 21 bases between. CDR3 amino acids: CASRYPTGGHTEQFF. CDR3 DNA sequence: TGTGCCAGCAGATATCCCACAGGTGGGCACACTGAGCAGTTCTTC.

The CDR3 protein is CASSPGQGYNEQFF. The DNA for the CDR3 is TGTGCCAGCAGCCCGGGACAGGGCTACAATGAGCAGTTCTTC. The chain has TRBV28 and TRBJ2-1, with 9 positions matching TRBD1. V gave up 6 bases and J gave up 3 bases; unmatched junction bases: 3. CDR1 is MDHEN, CDR2 SYDVKM, per germline. The length of the CDR3 is 14 residues.

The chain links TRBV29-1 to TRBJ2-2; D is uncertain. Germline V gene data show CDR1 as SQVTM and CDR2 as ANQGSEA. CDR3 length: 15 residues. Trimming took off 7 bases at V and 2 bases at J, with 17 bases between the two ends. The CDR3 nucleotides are TGCAGCGCGAAGGACGCAAGCTTAAACACCGGGGAGCTGTTTTTT. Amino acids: CSAKDASLNTGELFF.

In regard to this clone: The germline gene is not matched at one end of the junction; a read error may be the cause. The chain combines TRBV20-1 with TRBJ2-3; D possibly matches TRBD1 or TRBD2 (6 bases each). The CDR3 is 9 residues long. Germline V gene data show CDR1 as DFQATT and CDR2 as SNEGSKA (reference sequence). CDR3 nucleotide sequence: TGCAGTGCTTCGGGGGACATCTTTTTT. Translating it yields CSASGDIFF.

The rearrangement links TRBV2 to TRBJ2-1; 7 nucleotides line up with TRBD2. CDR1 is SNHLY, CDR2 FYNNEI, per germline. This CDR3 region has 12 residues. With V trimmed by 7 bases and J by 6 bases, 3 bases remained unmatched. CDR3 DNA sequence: TGTGCCAGCACGTGGGGGGGCAATGAGCAGTTCTTC. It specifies CASTWGGNEQFF.

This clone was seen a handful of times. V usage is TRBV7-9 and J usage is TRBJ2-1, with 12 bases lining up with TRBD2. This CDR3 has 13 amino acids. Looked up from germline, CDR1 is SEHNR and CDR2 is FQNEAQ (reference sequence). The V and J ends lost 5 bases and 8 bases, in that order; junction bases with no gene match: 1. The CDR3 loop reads CASSRLAGDEQFF. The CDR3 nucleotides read TGTGCCAGCAGCAGACTAGCGGGGGATGAGCAGTTCTTC.

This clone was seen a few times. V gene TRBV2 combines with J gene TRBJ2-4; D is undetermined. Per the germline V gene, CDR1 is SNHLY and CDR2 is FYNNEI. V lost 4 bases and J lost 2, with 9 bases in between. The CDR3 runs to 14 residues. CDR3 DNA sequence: TGTGCCAGCAGTGTCTCCTCTACCAAAAACATTCAGTACTTC. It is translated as CASSVSSTKNIQYF.

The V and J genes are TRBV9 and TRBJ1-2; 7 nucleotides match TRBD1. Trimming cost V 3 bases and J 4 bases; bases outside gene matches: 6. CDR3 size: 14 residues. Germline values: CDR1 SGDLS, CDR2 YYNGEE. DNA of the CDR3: TGTGCCAGCAGCGCCGGGGCAGGGGGCTATGGCTACACCTTC. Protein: CASSAGAGGYGYTF.

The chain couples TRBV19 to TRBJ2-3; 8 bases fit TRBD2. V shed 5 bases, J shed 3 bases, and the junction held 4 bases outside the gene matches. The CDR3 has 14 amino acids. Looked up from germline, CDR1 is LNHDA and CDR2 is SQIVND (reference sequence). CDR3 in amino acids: CASSYERGTDTQYF. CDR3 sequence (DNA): TGTGCCAGTAGTTACGAGCGGGGGACAGATACGCAGTATTTT.